This T cell receptor (beta chain) was sequenced during a study of type 1 regulatory T cells. About the research overall: T-allo10 is an in vitro-generated, Tr1-enriched CD4 T cell product specific for alloantigen.

The CDR3 extends over 17 amino acids. CDR1 and CDR2 from the germline V gene are MNHEY and SMNVEV (reference sequence). V trimming: 0 bases; J trimming: 7 bases; junction bases outside the gene matches: 10. TCRdb re-derived calls from the reads in MiXCR, one entry per CDR3 protein. The sample has approximately 97,000 distinct CDR3 sequences, 25% to 40% seen once. This clonotype has more than one count but fewer than ten. The sequence came from a human donor in good health. The sample consisted of CD4+ T cells, either the whole sample or a sorted fraction (not recorded which). This chain links TRBV27 with TRBJ1-1, with 11 bases fitting TRBD1. CDR3: CASSLSPGQGAFLEAFF. In DNA, the CDR3 is TGTGCCAGCAGTTTATCCCCTGGACAGGGGGCTTTTCTTGAAGCTTTCTTT.